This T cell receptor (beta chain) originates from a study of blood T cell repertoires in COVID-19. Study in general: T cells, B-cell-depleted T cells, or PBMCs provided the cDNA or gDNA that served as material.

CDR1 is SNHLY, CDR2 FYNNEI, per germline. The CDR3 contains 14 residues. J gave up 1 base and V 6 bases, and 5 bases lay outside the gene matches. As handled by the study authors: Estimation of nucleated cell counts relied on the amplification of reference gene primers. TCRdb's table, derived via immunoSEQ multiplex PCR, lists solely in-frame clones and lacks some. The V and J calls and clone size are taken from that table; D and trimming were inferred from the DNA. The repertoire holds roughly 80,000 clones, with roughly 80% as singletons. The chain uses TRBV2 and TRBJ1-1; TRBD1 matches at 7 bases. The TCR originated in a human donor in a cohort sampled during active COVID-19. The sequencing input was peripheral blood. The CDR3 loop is CASRPGQRNTEAFF. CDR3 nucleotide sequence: TGTGCCAGCAGGCCGGGACAGAGGAACACTGAAGCTTTCTTT.